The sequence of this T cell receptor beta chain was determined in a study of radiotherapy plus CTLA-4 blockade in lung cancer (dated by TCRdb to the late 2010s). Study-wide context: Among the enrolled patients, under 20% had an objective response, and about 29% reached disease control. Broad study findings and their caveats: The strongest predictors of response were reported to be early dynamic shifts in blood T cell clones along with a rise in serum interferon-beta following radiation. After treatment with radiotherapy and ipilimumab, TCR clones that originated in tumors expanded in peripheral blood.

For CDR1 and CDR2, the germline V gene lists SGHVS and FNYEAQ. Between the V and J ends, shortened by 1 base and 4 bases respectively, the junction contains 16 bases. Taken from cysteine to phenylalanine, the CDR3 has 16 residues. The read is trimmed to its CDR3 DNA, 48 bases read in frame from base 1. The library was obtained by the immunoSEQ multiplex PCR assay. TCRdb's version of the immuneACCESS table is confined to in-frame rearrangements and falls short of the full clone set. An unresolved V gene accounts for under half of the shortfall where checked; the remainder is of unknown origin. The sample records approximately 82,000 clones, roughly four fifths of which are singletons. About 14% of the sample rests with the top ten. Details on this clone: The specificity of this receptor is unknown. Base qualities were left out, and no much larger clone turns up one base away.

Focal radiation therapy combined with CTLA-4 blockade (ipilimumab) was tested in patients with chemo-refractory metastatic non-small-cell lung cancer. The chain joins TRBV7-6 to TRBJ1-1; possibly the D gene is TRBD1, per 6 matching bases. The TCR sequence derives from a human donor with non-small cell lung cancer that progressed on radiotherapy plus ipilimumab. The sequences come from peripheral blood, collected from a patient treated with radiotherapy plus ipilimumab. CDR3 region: CASSLGWAGAGTEAFF. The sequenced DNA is TGTGCCAGCAGCTTAGGTTGGGCAGGGGCGGGCACTGAAGCTTTCTTT.